A single sample is the source of the 28 T cell receptor beta chains below, sequenced in a study of T cell repertoires in cytomegalovirus infection. Their antigens remain unidentified. TCRdb fed the reads into MiXCR, producing one record per CDR3 protein. Counted here are approximately 600,000 distinct CDR3 sequences, under 45% occurring once; the ten biggest clones make up 48%. Sequenced here: cultured PBMCs, sampled from culture after CMV antigen stimulation. These receptor sequences come from a human donor in good health (CMV status not recorded). Some clones in this sample may be carry-over from other donors' samples.

The rearrangement links TRBV2 to TRBJ1-1; 8 bases align to TRBD1. In germline, CDR1 is SNHLY, CDR2 FYNNEI. CDR3 length equals 15 residues. The V and J ends lost 4 bases and 1 base, in that order; junction bases with no gene match: 5. In DNA form, the CDR3 reads TGTGCCAGCAGTGGAGACAGGGGCAGGAACACTGAAGCTTTCTTT. Residues: CASSGDRGRNTEAFF.

This clonotype has more than one count but fewer than ten. J is TRBJ1-3 and V is TRBV5-1, with a weak D call TRBD1 (6 bases). Germline V gene data show CDR1 as SGHRS and CDR2 as YFSETQ. V was cut by 5 bases and J by 0 bases, with 12 bases left in between. CDR3 length equals 15 residues. Here the CDR3 DNA reads TGCGCCAGCAGGGCTACAGGGAGCTCTGGAAACACCATATATTTT. Translated: CASRATGSSGNTIYF.

This clonotype was counted a single time. This chain uses TRBV20-1 with TRBJ2-7, with 10 bases aligning to TRBD1. Germline V gives CDR1 DFQATT, CDR2 SNEGSKA (reference sequence). The CDR3 sequence is 14 residues long. Trimming at V came to 1 base and at J to 4 bases, leaving 4 bases not matched to a gene. The CDR3 loop reads CSARVGQGGYEQYF. The CDR3 nucleotides read TGCAGTGCTAGAGTCGGACAGGGGGGGTACGAGCAGTACTTC.

The chain employs TRBV7-2 and TRBJ1-6, with a tentative D call TRBD1 (5 bases). The CDR3 length is 14 residues. Trimming removed 7 bases from V and 9 bases from J, with 16 bases in between. Germline V gives CDR1 SGHTA, CDR2 FQGNSA. CDR3 amino acids: CASTKGLMGSPLHF. CDR3 DNA sequence: TGTGCCAGCACGAAGGGGCTCATGGGTTCACCCCTCCACTTT.

This chain uses TRBV7-8 with TRBJ2-7; no reliable D call. The CDR3 sequence is 16 residues long. From germline, CDR1 is SGHVS and CDR2 FQNEAQ. Deletions cut 0 bases from V and 1 base from J, with 13 bases between. The CDR3 nucleotides are TGTGCCAGCAGCTTAGCGGAAGAGTTCTCTTCCTACGAGCAGTACTTC. It specifies CASSLAEEFSSYEQYF.

There are a few counts of this clonotype. This chain connects TRBV27 to TRBJ2-1; 12 bases are shared with TRBD2. The CDR3 length is 15 residues. Trimming took 5 bases from V and 8 from J; bases not matched to a gene: 7. Germline V gene data show CDR1 as MNHEY and CDR2 as SMNVEV (reference sequence). CDR3 DNA: TGTGCCAGCAGTCCACTAGCGGGGGGCGGTTATGAGCAGTTCTTC. Translating gives CASSPLAGGGYEQFF.

The table lists this clonotype with a few counts. The gene calls are TRBV7-8 and TRBJ1-2; D uncertain. The CDR3 extends over 18 amino acids. From germline, CDR1 is SGHVS and CDR2 FQNEAQ. V was pared by 1 base and J by 5 bases, with 23 bases between. The CDR3 reads CASSLVGRSPTSGYGYTF. CDR3 sequence (DNA): TGTGCCAGCAGCTTAGTTGGCAGGAGCCCTACGTCGGGATATGGCTACACCTTC.

The genes are TRBV7-9 and TRBJ2-2; D is unresolved. V gave up 3 bases and J gave up 2 bases, with 4 bases separating them. Per germline, CDR1 SEHNR and CDR2 FQNEAQ (reference sequence). The CDR3 sequence is 13 residues long. This chain's CDR3 is CASSFHNTGELFF. In DNA, the CDR3 is TGTGCCAGCAGCTTCCACAACACCGGGGAGCTGTTTTTT.

J is TRBJ2-1 and V is TRBV7-9; no definite D call. V was clipped by 8 bases and J by 0 bases, with 8 bases between them. Germline V gene sequence: CDR1 SEHNR, CDR2 FQNEAQ (reference sequence). The CDR3 totals 13 residues. The CDR3 loop is CASSTVSYNEQFF. CDR3 nucleotide sequence: TGTGCCAGCTCTACAGTCTCCTACAATGAGCAGTTCTTC. The whole variable domain, remainder taken from reference TRBV7-9 and TRBJ2-1, is DTGVSQNPRHKITKRGQNVTFRCDPISEHNRLYWYRQTLGQGPEFLTYFQNEAQLEKSRLLSDRFSAERPKGSFSTLEIQRTEQGDSAMYLCASSTVSYNEQFFGPGTRLTVL.

This rearrangement joins TRBV3-1 to TRBJ1-6; D not certain. The CDR3 is made up of 14 amino acids. V was shortened by 3 bases and J by 9 bases, with 12 bases between the two germline ends. CDR1 and CDR2 from the germline V gene are LGHDT and YNNKEL (reference sequence). The DNA for the CDR3 is TGTGCCAGCAGCCAGGCAGGTACGGGTTCACCCCTCCACTTT. It translates to CASSQAGTGSPLHF.

This clonotype turned up a few times. The V call is TRBV4-1, the J call TRBJ1-5, with 8 bases matching TRBD1. Unmatched junction bases numbered 5, after V lost 0 bases and J lost 7 bases. Germline CDR1 and CDR2: MGHRA and YSYEKL. The CDR3 sequence is 15 residues long. The CDR3 loop reads CASSQDPGTGQPQHF. CDR3 coding DNA: TGCGCCAGCAGCCAAGATCCAGGGACAGGACAGCCCCAGCATTTT.

The rearrangement joins TRBV10-3 to TRBJ1-2; maybe TRBD1 (6 bases). V was shortened by 5 bases and J by 7 bases, with 17 bases between the two germline ends. The CDR3 length is 14 residues. Germline V gives CDR1 ENHRY, CDR2 SYGVKD. CDR3 DNA sequence: TGTGCCATCAGTCAACAGGGAGATCCTAGTGGCTACACCTTC. Translated: CAISQQGDPSGYTF.

This clonotype was counted a few times. This chain uses TRBV7-2 with TRBJ1-2, with a weak D call TRBD1 (5 bases). The CDR3 has 16 residues. CDR1 is SGHTA and CDR2 is FQGNSA in the germline V gene. The V end lost 5 bases, the J end lost 8 bases, and 24 bases lay between the germline ends. The CDR3 DNA sequence: TGTGCCAGCAGCCCCGGAGGGGTTCCTACATCGTGGGGCTACACCTTC. It translates to CASSPGGVPTSWGYTF.

The chain has TRBV6-2 or TRBV6-3 and TRBJ1-4, with 7 positions matching TRBD1. The V gene end was trimmed by 5 bases and the J gene end by 0 bases; junction bases not matched to a gene: 3. Germline V gene sequence: CDR1 MNHEY, CDR2 SVGEGT. The CDR3 spans 15 residues. In DNA form, the CDR3 reads TGTGCCAGCAGTCCGGGACAGTCAACTAATGAAAAACTGTTTTTT. Protein product: CASSPGQSTNEKLFF.

The V call is TRBV7-2, the J call TRBJ2-7; tentatively, D is TRBD2 (6 bases). The V gene's germline CDR1 is SGHTA and CDR2 FQGNSA. The V gene lost 5 bases and the J gene lost 0 bases, with 11 bases spanning the gap. The CDR3 spans 14 residues. This chain's CDR3 is CASSEIADSYEQYF. DNA for the CDR3: TGTGCCAGCAGCGAAATAGCGGACTCCTACGAGCAGTACTTC.

The chain carries TRBV11-2 and TRBJ2-1, with TRBD2 matching 14 bases. Germline trimming cut 5 bases from V and 2 bases from J; bases unmatched to any gene: 11. Germline V gene data show CDR1 as SGHAT and CDR2 as FQNNGV. The CDR3 is 19 amino acids. CDR3 protein: CASSLLRTSGRSPYNEQFF. The CDR3 DNA sequence: TGTGCCAGCAGCCTCTTAAGGACTAGCGGGAGGTCTCCCTACAATGAGCAGTTCTTC.

This sequence joins TRBV20-1 and TRBJ1-6; TRBD1 aligns across 10 bases. Trimming took 1 base from V and 7 from J; bases not matched to a gene: 1. Germline V gene data show CDR1 as DFQATT and CDR2 as SNEGSKA (reference sequence). The CDR3 is made up of 14 amino acids. This chain's CDR3 is CSARGTGGNSPLHF. The CDR3 DNA sequence: TGCAGTGCTAGAGGGACAGGGGGGAATTCACCCCTCCACTTT.

V usage is TRBV6-2 or TRBV6-3 and J usage is TRBJ2-2; maybe TRBD1 (6 bases). Trimming took 2 bases from V and 7 from J, leaving 11 bases between them. The CDR3 is 14 residues long. Germline V lookup: CDR1 MNHEY, CDR2 SVGEGT. CDR3 DNA sequence: TGTGCCAGCAGTTACGTTACAGGGATCGGGGAGCTGTTTTTT. As protein: CASSYVTGIGELFF.

The CDR3 protein is CASSSPGTDPSYEQYF. In nucleotides, the CDR3 is TGTGCCAGCAGTTCCCCCGGGACAGATCCTAGCTACGAGCAGTACTTC. The chain employs TRBV12-3 or TRBV12-4 and TRBJ2-7; 7 nucleotides line up with TRBD1. The V and J ends lost 4 bases and 3 bases, in that order; junction bases with no gene match: 12. The CDR3 spans 16 residues.

This rearrangement joins TRBV27 to TRBJ1-4, with unresolved D. Germline CDR1 MNHEY, CDR2 SMNVEV (reference sequence). This CDR3 comprises 14 residues. V lost 8 bases and J lost 5, with 15 bases in between. DNA for the CDR3: TGTGCCAGCGGGAGGTCGAATTTGAATGAAAAACTGTTTTTT. Protein: CASGRSNLNEKLFF. Filled out from reference TRBV27 and TRBJ1-4, the complete variable domain reads EAQVTQNPRYLITVTGKKLTVTCSQNMNHEYMSWYRQDPGLGLRQIYYSMNVEVTDKGDVPEGYKVSRKEKRNFPLILESPSPNQTSLYFCASGRSNLNEKLFFGSGTQLSVL.

J is TRBJ1-4 and V is TRBV18; 7 bases map to TRBD1. V shed 6 bases and J 0 bases; nucleotides not matched to a gene: 7. CDR1 and CDR2 (germline): KGHSH, LQKENI. CDR3 length: 16 residues. CDR3 sequence: CASSHGTDATNEKLFF. CDR3 nucleotide sequence: TGTGCCAGCTCCCACGGGACAGATGCAACTAATGAAAAACTGTTTTTT.

This sequence joins TRBV6-2 or TRBV6-3 and TRBJ1-2; D unclear. The CDR3 loop spans 14 amino acids. Germline values: CDR1 MNHEY, CDR2 SVGEGT. Trimming shortened V by 0 bases and J by 4 bases, and 9 bases separated the two germline ends. CDR3 DNA: TGTGCCAGCAGTTACTCGCCCGACCTCTATGGCTACACCTTC. Protein product: CASSYSPDLYGYTF.

This clonotype was observed a handful of times. The chain is built from TRBV7-2 and TRBJ1-3; D possibly corresponds to TRBD1 (5 bases). Trimming cost V 4 bases and J 4 bases, with 14 bases left between them. The CDR3 is made up of 15 amino acids. CDR1 SGHTA and CDR2 FQGNSA come from the germline V gene. The CDR3 reads CASSSVGVEGNTIYF. CDR3 DNA: TGTGCCAGCAGCTCCGTAGGGGTGGAGGGAAACACCATATATTTT. Full variable domain (outside the CDR3, taken from reference TRBV7-2 and TRBJ1-3): GAGVSQSPSNKVTEKGKDVELRCDPISGHTALYWYRQSLGQGLEFLIYFQGNSAPDKSGLPSDRFSAERTGGSVSTLTIQRTQQEDSAVYLCASSSVGVEGNTIYFGEGSWLTVV.

The chain combines TRBV11-2 with TRBJ2-5; 9 bases are shared with TRBD2. CDR3 length: 16 residues. Germline V CDR1 and CDR2: SGHAT, FQNNGV. Trimming removed 5 bases from V and 7 bases from J; junction bases left unmatched: 14. CDR3 residues: CASSRHSGTSSGTQYF. As DNA, the CDR3 is TGTGCCAGCAGCCGACACTCCGGGACTAGCTCCGGGACCCAGTACTTC. The full variable domain, rest sourced from reference TRBV11-2 and TRBJ2-5, is EAGVAQSPRYKIIEKRQSVAFWCNPISGHATLYWYQQILGQGPKLLIQFQNNGVVDDSQLPKDRFSAERLKGVDSTLKIQPAKLEDSAVYLCASSRHSGTSSGTQYFGPGTRLLVL.

The chain recombines TRBV19 with TRBJ2-3; 11 nucleotides line up with TRBD2. The V gene's germline CDR1 is LNHDA and CDR2 SQIVND (reference sequence). This CDR3 region has 16 residues. J was trimmed by 2 bases and V by 6 bases; bases with no gene match: 7. CDR3 loop: CASRSRLAGLTDTQYF. DNA of the CDR3: TGTGCCAGTAGGTCGAGACTAGCGGGGCTCACAGATACGCAGTATTTT.

The sample holds a few counts of this clonotype. The chain uses TRBV6-2 or TRBV6-3 and TRBJ2-1; TRBD2 agrees at 8 bases. Germline trimming cut 1 base from V and 1 base from J; bases unmatched to any gene: 6. The length of the CDR3 is 17 residues. Germline V gene lookup returns CDR1 MNHEY and CDR2 SVGEGT. The CDR3 sequence: CASSYWIAGRSYNEQFF. The DNA for the CDR3 is TGTGCCAGCAGTTACTGGATAGCGGGAAGGTCCTACAATGAGCAGTTCTTC.

This clonotype showed up just a few times. The V and J genes are TRBV7-4 and TRBJ2-7, with 7 bases fitting TRBD1. Germline CDR1 SGHVT, CDR2 SQSDAQ. The CDR3 runs to 12 residues. Unmatched junction bases numbered 6, after V lost 9 bases and J lost 4 bases. In DNA form, the CDR3 reads TGTGCCAGAAAGGGACAGATATACGAGCAGTACTTC. It yields the protein CARKGQIYEQYF.

This sequence joins TRBV27 and TRBJ2-3; TRBD2 agrees at 11 bases. J was trimmed by 7 bases and V by 8 bases; bases with no gene match: 5. The CDR3 is 13 residues long. Germline CDR1 is MNHEY and CDR2 is SMNVEV (reference sequence). The CDR3 DNA is TGTGCCAGCGAGGGGACTAGCGGTAATACGCAGTATTTT. Protein sequence: CASEGTSGNTQYF.